A selection of T cell receptor beta chains follows, all from one sample in a study of T cells in Graves' hyperthyroidism and ophthalmopathy. TCRdb re-called the multiplex PCR reads through MiXCR, storing one row per CDR3 protein. The table shows 250,000 or so distinct CDR3 sequences, with approximately 15% occurring only once. Sequenced: blood. These receptor sequences come from a woman aged 40 to 55 with Graves' hyperthyroidism that later progressed to Graves' ophthalmopathy. Both conserved end residues are trimmed from each CDR3. Each record gives: J gene, V gene, CDR3 protein.

TRBJ2-1 TRBV6-1 ASSLSGVPQQF
TRBJ2-5 TRBV5-1 ASSYSGNQETQY
TRBJ2-1 TRBV11-2 ASSRLAGNGNEQF
TRBJ2-1 TRBV7-6 ASSLGLTGTSNENEQF
TRBJ2-5 TRBV3-1 ASSDRSGAETQY
TRBJ1-4 TRBV19 ASRTQGNVEKLF
TRBJ1-5 TRBV4-1 ASSPSAGLNQPQH
TRBJ1-2 TRBV5-1 ASRTDQASYGYT
TRBJ2-2 TRBV10-3 AISELPGLASTGELF
TRBJ1-2 TRBV2 ASSRISAGGYT
TRBJ1-5 TRBV5-4 ASSWDRGQPQH
TRBJ1-6 TRBV28 ASSPGGGRGNSPLH
TRBJ2-1 TRBV20-1 SASFPGLAGVDEQF